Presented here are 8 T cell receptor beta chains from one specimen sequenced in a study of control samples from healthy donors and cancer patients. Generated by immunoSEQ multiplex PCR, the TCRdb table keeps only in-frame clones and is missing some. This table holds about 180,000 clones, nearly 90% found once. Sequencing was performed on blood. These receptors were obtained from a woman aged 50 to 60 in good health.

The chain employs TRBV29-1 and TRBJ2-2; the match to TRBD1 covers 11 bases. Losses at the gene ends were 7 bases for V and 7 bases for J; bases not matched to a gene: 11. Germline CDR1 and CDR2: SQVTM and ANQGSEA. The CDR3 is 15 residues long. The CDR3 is CSAGQGASLRGELFF. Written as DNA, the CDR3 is TGCAGCGCCGGACAGGGGGCGTCTTTGCGCGGGGAGCTGTTTTTT.

CDR3 DNA sequence: TGTGCCAGCAGCCCCGACAGGGCCTATGGAGGCTACACCTTC. Protein sequence: CASSPDRAYGGYTF. The chain is built from TRBV7-6 and TRBJ1-2; 7 bases align to TRBD1. The CDR3 is 14 residues long. The trim removed 5 bases at V and 8 bases at J, leaving 11 bases unmatched. Germline values: CDR1 SGHVS, CDR2 FNYEAQ.

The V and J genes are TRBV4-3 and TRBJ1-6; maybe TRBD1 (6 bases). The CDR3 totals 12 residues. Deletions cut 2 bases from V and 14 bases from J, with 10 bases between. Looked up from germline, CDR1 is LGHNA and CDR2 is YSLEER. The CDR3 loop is CASSQTGFTLHF. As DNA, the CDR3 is TGCGCCAGCAGCCAAACAGGGTTCACCCTCCACTTT.

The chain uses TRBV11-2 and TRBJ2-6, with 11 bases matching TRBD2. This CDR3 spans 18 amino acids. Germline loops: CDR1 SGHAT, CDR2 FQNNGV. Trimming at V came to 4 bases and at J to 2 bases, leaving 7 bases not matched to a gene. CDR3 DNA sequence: TGTGCCAGCAGCTCGAATAGCGGGAGGGCTGCTGGGGCCAACGTCCTGACTTTC. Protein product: CASSSNSGRAAGANVLTF. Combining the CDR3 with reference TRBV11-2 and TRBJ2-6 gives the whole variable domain EAGVAQSPRYKIIEKRQSVAFWCNPISGHATLYWYQQILGQGPKLLIQFQNNGVVDDSQLPKDRFSAERLKGVDSTLKIQPAKLEDSAVYLCASSSNSGRAAGANVLTFGAGSRLTVL.

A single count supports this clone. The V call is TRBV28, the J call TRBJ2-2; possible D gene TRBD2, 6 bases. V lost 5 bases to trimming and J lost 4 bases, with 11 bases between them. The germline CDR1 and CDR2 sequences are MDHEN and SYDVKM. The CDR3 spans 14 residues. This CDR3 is CASSTLGGTGELFF. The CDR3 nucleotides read TGTGCCAGCAGTACCCTGGGGGGCACCGGGGAGCTGTTTTTT.

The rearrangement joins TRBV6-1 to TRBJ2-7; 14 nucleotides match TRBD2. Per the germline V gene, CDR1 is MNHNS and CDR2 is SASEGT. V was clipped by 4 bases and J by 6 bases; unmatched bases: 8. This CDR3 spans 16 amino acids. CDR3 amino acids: CASSVHSGTSGSEQYF. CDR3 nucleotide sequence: TGTGCCAGCAGTGTCCATTCCGGGACTAGCGGGAGCGAGCAGTACTTC.

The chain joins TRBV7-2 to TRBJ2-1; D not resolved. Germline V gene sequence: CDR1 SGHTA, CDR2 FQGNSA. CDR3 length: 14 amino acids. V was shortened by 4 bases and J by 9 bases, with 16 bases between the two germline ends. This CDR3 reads CASSSGSFNSEQFF. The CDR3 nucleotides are TGTGCCAGCAGCTCCGGGTCCTTCAACAGTGAGCAGTTCTTC. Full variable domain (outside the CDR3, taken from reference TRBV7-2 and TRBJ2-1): GAGVSQSPSNKVTEKGKDVELRCDPISGHTALYWYRQSLGQGLEFLIYFQGNSAPDKSGLPSDRFSAERTGGSVSTLTIQRTQQEDSAVYLCASSSGSFNSEQFFGPGTRLTVL.

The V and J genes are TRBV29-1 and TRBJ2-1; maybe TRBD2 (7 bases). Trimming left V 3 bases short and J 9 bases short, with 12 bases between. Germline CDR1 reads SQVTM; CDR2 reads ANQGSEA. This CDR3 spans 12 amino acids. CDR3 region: CSVDPGGFEQFF. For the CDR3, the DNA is TGCAGCGTTGATCCGGGGGGCTTTGAGCAGTTCTTC.